This paragraph covers one T cell receptor (beta chain) sequence. The sample is drawn from a study of blood T cell repertoires in COVID-19. About the study: From T cells, B-cell-depleted T cells, or PBMCs came the material, which was cDNA or gDNA.

Germline CDR1 and CDR2: WSHSY and SAAADI. The CDR3 contains 13 residues. V dropped 2 bases and J dropped 6 bases, with 10 bases sitting between them. TCRdb keeps only in-frame clones here, not all; method: immunoSEQ multiplex PCR. This table has 150,000 to 200,000 clones, around 76% appearing once. The sequencing sample was made of peripheral blood. The origin of this receptor is a woman aged 60-75 years with COVID-19, enrolled during active disease. The chain combines TRBV10-2 with TRBJ2-5; D is unclear. The CDR3 nucleotides read TGCGCCAGCAGTGAGCGGTCCCCCAAGACCCAGTACTTC. Translated, it gives CASSERSPKTQYF.